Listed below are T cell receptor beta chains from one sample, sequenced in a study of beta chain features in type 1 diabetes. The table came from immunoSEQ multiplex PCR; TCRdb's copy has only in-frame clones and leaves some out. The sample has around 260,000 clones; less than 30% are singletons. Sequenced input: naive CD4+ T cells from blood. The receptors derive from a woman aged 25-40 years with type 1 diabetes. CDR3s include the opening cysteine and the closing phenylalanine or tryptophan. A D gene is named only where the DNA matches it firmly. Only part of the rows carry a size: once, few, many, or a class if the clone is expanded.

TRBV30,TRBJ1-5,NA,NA,TGTGCCTGGAGTGTACATAATCAGCCCCAGCATTTT,CAWSVHNQPQHF
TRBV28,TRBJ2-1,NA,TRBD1,TGTGCCAGCAAGGCAGGGGGCTACAATGAGCAGTTCTTC,CASKAGGYNEQFF
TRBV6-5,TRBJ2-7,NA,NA,TGTGCCAGCAGTTACGCGGCTAGCATGGGGACCTACGAGCAGTACTTC,CASSYAASMGTYEQYF
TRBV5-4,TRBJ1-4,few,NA,TGTGCCAGCAGCTTTCTTGTTCTCGGTCATATTGCAACTAATGAAAAACTGTTTTTT,CASSFLVLGHIATNEKLFF
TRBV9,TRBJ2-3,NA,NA,TGTGCCAGCAGCGCTGTAGGGGGCACAGATACGCAGTATTTT,CASSAVGGTDTQYF
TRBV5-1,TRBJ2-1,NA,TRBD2,TGCGCCAGCAGCTTGGCCTCGGGAGGGTCCTACAATGAGCAGTTCTTC,CASSLASGGSYNEQFF
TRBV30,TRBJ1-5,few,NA,TGTGCCTGGAGCCTACAGGACAATCAGCCCCAGCATTTT,CAWSLQDNQPQHF
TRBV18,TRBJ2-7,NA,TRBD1,TGTGCCAGCTCACCACCAGGGACAGCCTCCTACGAGCAGTACTTC,CASSPPGTASYEQYF
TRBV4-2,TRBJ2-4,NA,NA,TGTGCCAGCAGCCAAGAAAGCCGGCTAGGGAGAAACATTCAGTACTTC,CASSQESRLGRNIQYF
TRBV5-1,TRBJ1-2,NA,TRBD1,TGCGCCAGCAGCTCCGGACAGGGGGCAAGGGATGGCTACACCTTC,CASSSGQGARDGYTF
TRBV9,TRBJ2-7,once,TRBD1,TGTGCCAGCAGCGTAGCCCCGGGACAGGGGACCTACGAGCAGTACTTC,CASSVAPGQGTYEQYF
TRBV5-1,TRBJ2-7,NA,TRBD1,TGCGCCAGCAGCTCTGGACAGGTGGGCTACGAGCAGTACTTC,CASSSGQVGYEQYF
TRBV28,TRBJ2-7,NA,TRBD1,TGTGCCAGCAGCAGAAGACAGGGGGTCTGGGAGCAGTACTTC,CASSRRQGVWEQYF
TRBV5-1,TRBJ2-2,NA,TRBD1,TGCGCCAGCAGCCTACGACAGGGTAGCACCGGGGAGCTGTTTTTT,CASSLRQGSTGELFF
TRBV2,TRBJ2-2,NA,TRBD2,TGTGCCAGCAGTGTTCTGGCTAGCGGCGGGGAGCTGTTTTTT,CASSVLASGGELFF
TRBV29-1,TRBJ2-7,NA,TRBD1,TGCAGCGTTGAAGGGACAGGCCCCTACGAGCAGTACTTC,CSVEGTGPYEQYF
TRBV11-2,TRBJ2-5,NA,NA,TGTGCCAGCATCTCTTGGGGGGTCTCAGAGACCCAGTACTTC,CASISWGVSETQYF
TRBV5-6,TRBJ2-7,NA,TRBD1,TGTGCCAGCAGCCCCGGGACAGGGGGCTTCTACGAGCAGTACTTC,CASSPGTGGFYEQYF
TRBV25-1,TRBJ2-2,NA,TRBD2,TGTGCCAGCAGTGACCCCCGGATAGCGGGAGAGGTCGGGGAGCTGTTTTTT,CASSDPRIAGEVGELFF
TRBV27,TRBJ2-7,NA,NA,TGTGCCAGCAGTCCGAGACGGAGCTCCTACGAGCAGTACTTC,CASSPRRSSYEQYF
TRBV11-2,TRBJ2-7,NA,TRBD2,TGTGCCAGCAGACTAGCGGGAGAGAGGGAGCAGTACTTC,CASRLAGEREQYF
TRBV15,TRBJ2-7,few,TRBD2,TGTGCCACCAGCAGAGGTACTAGCGGTAGCTCCTACGAGCAGTACTTC,CATSRGTSGSSYEQYF
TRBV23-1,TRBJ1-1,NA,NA,TGCGCCAGCAGTCAATTCCCACAGGAGACCACTGAAGCTTTCTTT,CASSQFPQETTEAFF
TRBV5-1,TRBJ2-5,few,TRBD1,TGCGCCAGCAGCCCACCGGGACAGGGGGCAGAGACCCAGTACTTC,CASSPPGQGAETQYF